This is a list of T cell receptor beta chains from one sample in a study of shared clonotypes between healthy human individuals. Clones were read by immunoSEQ multiplex PCR, and TCRdb kept only the in-frame ones, dropping some. The sample holds hundreds of thousands of clones; about 95% are singletons and the top ten take about 0.12%. Sequencing was done on a sample of naive CD8+ T cells sorted from blood. The receptors stem from a woman aged 25 to 45 in good health. The CDR3 runs from the conserved cysteine through the conserved F or W. A D gene is named only where the DNA matches it firmly. Expanded clones get a size class; other rows say once, few or many, or leave the size out.

J: TRBJ2-5
V: TRBV15
size: -
D: -
CDR3: CATRTSWLETQYF
DNA: TGTGCCACCCGTACCTCTTGGCTAGAGACCCAGTACTTC

J: TRBJ2-1
V: TRBV29-1
size: -
D: -
CDR3: CSVSRLDSYNEQFF
DNA: TGCAGCGTTTCCCGCCTAGACTCCTACAATGAGCAGTTCTTC

J: TRBJ2-7
V: TRBV27
size: -
D: -
CDR3: CASSLSEGLHEQYF
DNA: TGTGCCAGCAGTTTGTCGGAGGGCCTCCACGAGCAGTACTTC

J: TRBJ2-7
V: TRBV6-1
size: -
D: TRBD1
CDR3: CASTRDSFYEQYF
DNA: TGTGCCAGCACCCGGGACAGTTTCTACGAGCAGTACTTC

J: TRBJ2-7
V: TRBV7-9
size: -
D: -
CDR3: CASSLASGDQYYHEQYF
DNA: TGTGCCAGCAGCTTAGCGTCAGGGGACCAGTATTACCACGAGCAGTACTTC

J: TRBJ1-5
V: TRBV10-2
size: -
D: -
CDR3: CASSPLRTDNQPQHF
DNA: TGCGCCAGCAGTCCCCTTCGGACAGACAATCAGCCCCAGCATTTT

J: TRBJ2-5
V: TRBV4-1
size: -
D: -
CDR3: CASSSRLLASGCQYF
DNA: TGCGCCAGCAGCTCTAGGCTACTTGCCAGCGGATGCCAGTACTTC

J: TRBJ2-3
V: TRBV28
size: -
D: TRBD2
CDR3: CASSHLAGVDTQYF
DNA: TGTGCCAGCAGTCACTTAGCGGGAGTTGATACGCAGTATTTT

J: TRBJ1-2
V: TRBV9
size: -
D: TRBD1
CDR3: CASSVPSPSRQGIPFYGYTF
DNA: TGTGCCAGCAGCGTACCATCCCCCAGCAGACAGGGGATACCTTTCTATGGCTACACCTTC

J: TRBJ2-1
V: TRBV29-1
size: -
D: -
CDR3: CSAWNPNGEQFF
DNA: TGCAGCGCCTGGAACCCCAATGGGGAGCAGTTCTTC

J: TRBJ2-3
V: TRBV11-2
size: -
D: -
CDR3: CASSFRQIDHTQYF
DNA: TGTGCCAGCAGCTTCCGACAAATAGACCATACGCAGTATTTT

J: TRBJ1-2
V: TRBV6-5
size: few
D: -
CDR3: CASSYGLEVGYTF
DNA: TGTGCCAGCAGTTACGGTCTGGAAGTCGGCTACACCTTC

J: TRBJ2-1
V: TRBV10-1
size: few
D: TRBD2
CDR3: CASPFLREGLNEQFF
DNA: TGCGCCAGCCCGTTCTTACGGGAGGGCCTTAATGAGCAGTTCTTC

J: TRBJ2-2
V: TRBV5-1
size: -
D: -
CDR3: CASSPGVDNTGELFF
DNA: TGCGCCAGCAGCCCCGGGGTGGACAACACCGGGGAGCTGTTTTTT

J: TRBJ1-4
V: TRBV28
size: -
D: -
CDR3: CASSLGGFNEKLFF
DNA: TGTGCCAGCAGTTTAGGGGGTTTTAATGAAAAACTGTTTTTT

J: TRBJ2-1
V: TRBV29-1
size: -
D: -
CDR3: CSVTGEGSYNEQFF
DNA: TGCAGCGTGACAGGGGAGGGCTCCTACAATGAGCAGTTCTTC

J: TRBJ1-5
V: TRBV27
size: -
D: TRBD1
CDR3: CASSPRTGEDQPQHF
DNA: TGTGCCAGCAGTCCAAGGACAGGGGAGGATCAGCCCCAGCATTTT

J: TRBJ1-1
V: TRBV7-9
size: -
D: TRBD1
CDR3: CASSMDRGTEAFF
DNA: TGTGCCAGCAGCATGGACAGGGGGACCGAAGCTTTCTTT

J: TRBJ2-5
V: TRBV19
size: -
D: TRBD1
CDR3: CASSMGQGVRQETQYF
DNA: TGTGCCAGTAGTATGGGACAGGGGGTACGGCAAGAGACCCAGTACTTC

J: TRBJ2-5
V: TRBV7-9
size: -
D: TRBD1
CDR3: CASSLRQGASETQYF
DNA: TGTGCCAGCAGCCTGAGACAGGGAGCCTCCGAGACCCAGTACTTC

J: TRBJ2-1
V: TRBV11-2
size: -
D: -
CDR3: CASSLALSYNEQFF
DNA: TGTGCCAGCAGCTTAGCCCTCTCCTACAATGAGCAGTTCTTC

J: TRBJ2-1
V: TRBV27
size: -
D: TRBD2
CDR3: CASSFNLGTSGSHEQFF
DNA: TGTGCCAGCAGTTTTAATTTAGGGACTAGCGGGAGTCATGAGCAGTTCTTC

J: TRBJ2-7
V: TRBV7-2
size: -
D: -
CDR3: CASSLGVAYEQYF
DNA: TGTGCCAGCAGCTTAGGGGTGGCCTACGAGCAGTACTTC

J: TRBJ2-3
V: TRBV30
size: once
D: -
CDR3: CAWRQGLGTDTQYF
DNA: TGTGCCTGGAGACAGGGCCTAGGGACAGATACGCAGTATTTT

J: TRBJ1-4
V: TRBV4-2
size: -
D: TRBD1
CDR3: CASSQDPAGGEKLFF
DNA: TGTGCCAGCAGCCAAGATCCGGCAGGGGGAGAAAAACTGTTTTTT

J: TRBJ2-1
V: TRBV6-5
size: -
D: -
CDR3: CASAFDSYNEQFF
DNA: TGTGCCAGCGCCTTTGACAGCTACAATGAGCAGTTCTTC

J: TRBJ2-1
V: TRBV7-7
size: -
D: TRBD2
CDR3: CASSFSPSGSHEQFF
DNA: TGTGCCAGCAGCTTCTCCCCCAGCGGGAGTCATGAGCAGTTCTTC

J: TRBJ2-7
V: TRBV27
size: -
D: -
CDR3: CASSLGKTYEQYF
DNA: TGTGCCAGCAGTTTAGGGAAGACCTACGAGCAGTACTTC

J: TRBJ2-7
V: TRBV7-6
size: -
D: -
CDR3: CASSLTGTYEQYF
DNA: TGTGCCAGCAGTTTGACAGGTACCTACGAGCAGTACTTC

J: TRBJ2-1
V: TRBV11-2
size: -
D: -
CDR3: CASSLERVNNEQFF
DNA: TGTGCCAGCAGCTTAGAGAGGGTCAACAATGAGCAGTTCTTC

J: TRBJ2-5
V: TRBV7-9
size: -
D: -
CDR3: CASSFAYQETQYF
DNA: TGTGCCAGCAGCTTCGCGTACCAAGAGACCCAGTACTTC

J: TRBJ1-4
V: TRBV27
size: -
D: -
CDR3: CASSLRASEEKLFF
DNA: TGTGCCAGCAGTTTACGGGCTTCGGAGGAAAAACTGTTTTTT

J: TRBJ1-5
V: TRBV5-6
size: -
D: -
CDR3: CASSPGGGNQPQHF
DNA: TGTGCCAGCAGTCCCGGGGGCGGAAATCAGCCCCAGCATTTT

J: TRBJ1-5
V: TRBV29-1
size: -
D: -
CDR3: CSVESQGVSNQPQHF
DNA: TGCAGCGTTGAAAGCCAGGGAGTGAGCAATCAGCCCCAGCATTTT

J: TRBJ2-1
V: TRBV28
size: -
D: -
CDR3: CASSLRDEQFF
DNA: TGTGCCAGCAGCCTCAGGGATGAGCAGTTCTTC

J: TRBJ2-7
V: TRBV27
size: -
D: -
CDR3: CASSSGAEQYF
DNA: TGTGCCAGCAGTTCCGGGGCCGAGCAGTACTTC

J: TRBJ2-7
V: TRBV7-8
size: -
D: -
CDR3: CASSSLRDTLSYEQYF
DNA: TGTGCCAGCAGCTCCCTCCGGGACACGCTCTCCTACGAGCAGTACTTC

J: TRBJ2-7
V: TRBV28
size: -
D: -
CDR3: CASSLGGTLSYEQYF
DNA: TGTGCCAGCAGTTTGGGTGGGACACTCTCCTACGAGCAGTACTTC

J: TRBJ2-3
V: TRBV9
size: -
D: -
CDR3: CASSVWDSTDTQYF
DNA: TGTGCCAGCAGCGTGTGGGACTCTACAGATACGCAGTATTTT

J: TRBJ1-1
V: TRBV5-4
size: -
D: TRBD1
CDR3: CASSLVYQGGNTEAFF
DNA: TGTGCCAGCAGCTTGGTGTACCAGGGGGGGAACACTGAAGCTTTCTTT

J: TRBJ2-1
V: TRBV27
size: -
D: -
CDR3: CASSLGGIGNEQFF
DNA: TGTGCCAGCAGTTTAGGCGGGATAGGCAATGAGCAGTTCTTC